These T cell receptor beta chains were read from a single sample in a study of cytomegalovirus exposure and HLA in healthy donors. Clones were sequenced by immunoSEQ multiplex PCR, and TCRdb holds only the in-frame ones, with some missing. The sample consists of 190,000 or so clones, around four fifths of them appearing once. Sequencing was done on a sample of PBMCs. The source of these receptors is a man aged 50-60 years in good health and CMV-seronegative. Each CDR3 is given with its conserved first and last residue. D genes are given only for firm matches. Size is omitted from some rows. Given values are once, few, many or a class for expanded clones.

>TRBJ2-7|-|TRBV19|TRBD2
TGTGCCAGTAGTATGGGGGGGACGGAGAGCTCCTACGAGCAGTACTTC
CASSMGGTESSYEQYF
>TRBJ1-5|-|TRBV10-3|-
TGTGCCATCAGCGATTCAGGGGGCAATCAGCCCCAGCATTTT
CAISDSGGNQPQHF
>TRBJ1-5|-|TRBV28|TRBD1
TGTGCCAGCAGTTTCCCGGGACAGGGAGCCTATAGCAATCAGCCCCAGCATTTT
CASSFPGQGAYSNQPQHF
>TRBJ2-2|-|TRBV6-1|-
TGTGCCAGCTCCTCATTGGGGACAATGACCGGGGAGCTGTTTTTT
CASSSLGTMTGELFF
>TRBJ2-1|-|TRBV6-5|TRBD2
TGTGCCAGCAGTTACTCTAGCGGGAGGCTCGGGAATGAGCAGTTCTTC
CASSYSSGRLGNEQFF
>TRBJ1-5|once|TRBV28|TRBD1
TGTGCCAGCAGGGGACAGGGATACAATCAGCCCCAGCATTTT
CASRGQGYNQPQHF
>TRBJ1-3|-|TRBV18|TRBD1
TGTGCCAGCTCCGGGGGCCAGGGGGCAGTTGGAAACACCATATATTTT
CASSGGQGAVGNTIYF
>TRBJ2-7|-|TRBV2|-
TGTGCCAGCAGTCCGGGACTCACGGCCTACGAGCAGTACTTC
CASSPGLTAYEQYF
>TRBJ2-3|-|TRBV5-1|TRBD1
TGCGCCAGCAGCTTGATCGGGACAGGTGGATCCACAGATACGCAGTATTTT
CASSLIGTGGSTDTQYF
>TRBJ2-3|-|TRBV5-1|-
TGCGCCAGCAGCTTGGGGGCTCCTGTGTCCGGAGATACGCAGTATTTT
CASSLGAPVSGDTQYF
>TRBJ1-2|once|TRBV9|-
TGTGCCAGCAGACGGGACATCAGCTATGGCTACACCTTC
CASRRDISYGYTF
>TRBJ1-2|few|TRBV5-7|TRBD1
TGTGCCAGCAGCTTGAGGACAGGGGGGGACTATGGCTACACCTTC
CASSLRTGGDYGYTF
>TRBJ1-2|-|TRBV19|TRBD1
TGTGCCAGTACCCGGACAGGCACCAACTATGGCTACACCTTC
CASTRTGTNYGYTF
>TRBJ2-7|-|TRBV30|TRBD2
TGTGCCTGGAGATGGACTAGCGGTACCTACGAGCAGTACTTC
CAWRWTSGTYEQYF
>TRBJ2-7|-|TRBV11-2|TRBD2
TGTGCCAGCAGGCCACCGGGACTAGCGGGGGGCTACGAGCAGTACTTC
CASRPPGLAGGYEQYF
>TRBJ1-6|-|TRBV19|-
TGTGCCAGTAGTATCCGGGGTGAATATAATTCACCCCTCCACTTT
CASSIRGEYNSPLHF
>TRBJ2-3|-|TRBV7-9|-
TGTGCCAGCAGCTTCCACAGGGAGAGCACAGATACGCAGTATTTT
CASSFHRESTDTQYF
>TRBJ2-7|-|TRBV6-1|TRBD1
TGTGCCAGCAGGGGAACAGGGGGCCGGGACGAGCAGTACTTC
CASRGTGGRDEQYF
>TRBJ2-7|-|TRBV7-9|-
TGTGCCAGCAGCTTAGAAGAGGCTAGCCGTCACTACGAGCAGTACTTC
CASSLEEASRHYEQYF
>TRBJ2-4|-|TRBV7-2|-
TGTGCCAGCAGCTTGGGGGGAGCCAAAAACATTCAGTACTTC
CASSLGGAKNIQYF
>TRBJ2-7|once|TRBV9|-
TGTGCCAGCAGCGTAGGCGGGGGCCCAGGCTCCTACGAGCAGTACTTC
CASSVGGGPGSYEQYF
>TRBJ2-7|-|TRBV29-1|-
TGCAGCGTTATGATGGAGAGGAGCAGGGGTCACGAGCAGTACTTC
CSVMMERSRGHEQYF
>TRBJ2-7|-|TRBV5-6|TRBD2
TGTGCCAGCAGCCGCAGGACCACCCGGACTAGCAGCTCCTACGAGCAGTACTTC
CASSRRTTRTSSSYEQYF
>TRBJ2-7|-|TRBV18|TRBD2
TGTGCCAGCTCACCAAGAAGCGGGAGTCAGTACGAGCAGTACTTC
CASSPRSGSQYEQYF
>TRBJ1-1|few|TRBV6-5|-
TGTGCCAGCAGTTACCCAGGGAGGATTAAGACTGAAGCTTTCTTT
CASSYPGRIKTEAFF
>TRBJ1-5|few|TRBV6-6|-
TGTGCCAGCAGTTACTCGTCGGGTGGATGGCAGCCCCAGCATTTT
CASSYSSGGWQPQHF
>TRBJ1-2|-|TRBV5-1|-
TGCGCCAGCAGCCCTGACTCGCAGGGCTACACCTTC
CASSPDSQGYTF
>TRBJ2-7|-|TRBV28|-
TGTGCCAGCAGTCCCTATGGAGCGCGATCCTACGAGCAGTACTTC
CASSPYGARSYEQYF
>TRBJ2-7|-|TRBV19|TRBD1
TGTGCCAGTAGTATAGGGGGGACAGGGGGATACGAGCAGTACTTC
CASSIGGTGGYEQYF
>TRBJ2-7|few|TRBV29-1|TRBD2
TGCAGCGCCGTACCTAGCGGGAGGATCGAGCAGTACTTC
CSAVPSGRIEQYF
>TRBJ2-2|-|TRBV29-1|-
TGCAGCGTTCGAAAAGGGGAAGAGTGGAACACCGGGGAGCTGTTTTTT
CSVRKGEEWNTGELFF
>TRBJ1-2|-|TRBV7-8|-
TGTGCCAGCAGCTCCCGCGGGGGCCCTTACTATGGCTACACCTTC
CASSSRGGPYYGYTF
>TRBJ2-3|-|TRBV19|TRBD2
TGTGCCAGTGGGACTAGCGGAGCCACAGATACGCAGTATTTT
CASGTSGATDTQYF
>TRBJ2-7|-|TRBV15|-
TGTGCCACCAGCAAATACACAAGTTACGAGCAGTACTTC
CATSKYTSYEQYF
>TRBJ2-5|-|TRBV5-1|-
TGCGCCAGCAACAGGGAACAAGAGACCCAGTACTTC
CASNREQETQYF
>TRBJ2-3|once|TRBV7-3|TRBD2
TGTGCCAGCAGCTTATTCCCAGCGGGGGGTTCCACAGATACGCAGTATTTT
CASSLFPAGGSTDTQYF
>TRBJ2-2|once|TRBV9|-
TGTGCCAGCAGCGGAGGCAGTCAGTTTTCAAACACCGGGGAGCTGTTTTTT
CASSGGSQFSNTGELFF
>TRBJ2-3|-|TRBV18|TRBD2
TGTGCCAGCTCCCGTTTGCGACAGGGTGGGACTAGCGGAGATCCAGATACGCAGTATTTT
CASSRLRQGGTSGDPDTQYF
>TRBJ1-2|once|TRBV18|TRBD1
TGTGCCAGCTCACCAGCGGACAGGGTCCTCTATGGCTACACCTTC
CASSPADRVLYGYTF
>TRBJ2-2|-|TRBV5-4|TRBD2
TGTGCCAGCAGCCTCGGGAGGAGACTCGACACCGGGGAGCTGTTTTTT
CASSLGRRLDTGELFF
>TRBJ1-1|-|TRBV19|-
TGTGCCAGTAGTATTAACAGTTTGAACACTGAAGCTTTCTTT
CASSINSLNTEAFF
>TRBJ2-7|-|TRBV7-8|-
TGTGCCAGCAGCTTTGGGAGCTCCTACGAGCAGTACTTC
CASSFGSSYEQYF
>TRBJ2-7|-|TRBV28|-
TGTGCCAGCAGTTTAGGGGGGAGCTACGAGCAGTACTTC
CASSLGGSYEQYF
>TRBJ2-7|-|TRBV7-9|-
TGTGCCAGCAGCCCTACCGGGGTTGCCTACGAGCAGTACTTC
CASSPTGVAYEQYF
>TRBJ1-1|few|TRBV2|-
TGTGCCAGCAGAAAACGGGGGAGCACTGAAGCTTTCTTT
CASRKRGSTEAFF